The rows below give T cell receptor beta chains drawn from one sample of a study of blood T cells in healthy people across ages. TCRdb reanalysed the 5' RACE reads using MiXCR and keeps one entry per CDR3 protein. The sample has around 800,000 distinct CDR3 sequences; 60% to 80% are singletons. What was sequenced was blood. The receptor source for this set is a man under 40 in good health. Each CDR3 is given with its conserved first and last residue. Each record gives: V gene, J gene, clone size, D gene, CDR3 protein, CDR3 DNA. D genes are given only for firm matches. Some rows have no size entry. The others give once, few or many, or a class for an expanded clone.

v_gene: TRBV20-1; j_gene: TRBJ2-7; abundance: NA; d_gene: NA; CDR3aa: CSAKKGQPSYEQYF; CDR3nt: TGCAGTGCCAAAAAAGGACAGCCCTCCTACGAGCAGTACTTC
v_gene: TRBV18; j_gene: TRBJ2-5; abundance: NA; d_gene: TRBD1; CDR3aa: CASSPSDRTETQYF; CDR3nt: TGTGCCAGCTCACCATCGGACAGGACGGAGACCCAGTACTTC
v_gene: TRBV27; j_gene: TRBJ1-5; abundance: NA; d_gene: NA; CDR3aa: CASSFSVYSNQPQHF; CDR3nt: TGTGCCAGCAGTTTTAGCGTTTATAGCAATCAGCCCCAGCATTTT
v_gene: TRBV10-3; j_gene: TRBJ1-1; abundance: NA; d_gene: TRBD1; CDR3aa: CAIRTGGGRNTEAFF; CDR3nt: TGTGCCATCAGAACAGGGGGCGGTCGAAACACTGAAGCTTTCTTT
v_gene: TRBV4-2; j_gene: TRBJ2-5; abundance: once; d_gene: NA; CDR3aa: CASSQDVNFSETQYF; CDR3nt: TGTGCCAGCAGCCAAGATGTAAATTTTTCGGAGACCCAGTACTTC
v_gene: TRBV3-1; j_gene: TRBJ1-3; abundance: NA; d_gene: TRBD1; CDR3aa: CASSHPGQRRNTIYF; CDR3nt: TGTGCCAGCAGCCACCCGGGACAGAGGAGAAACACCATATATTTT
v_gene: TRBV28; j_gene: TRBJ2-3; abundance: NA; d_gene: TRBD2; CDR3aa: CASSLLAGGPSDTQYF; CDR3nt: TGTGCCAGCAGTTTACTAGCGGGGGGGCCGTCAGATACGCAGTATTTT
v_gene: TRBV14; j_gene: TRBJ1-3; abundance: NA; d_gene: NA; CDR3aa: CASSQVGNTIYF; CDR3nt: TGTGCCAGCAGCCAAGTTGGAAACACCATATATTTT
v_gene: TRBV12-3/TRBV12-4; j_gene: TRBJ2-5; abundance: NA; d_gene: NA; CDR3aa: CASKVAEETQYF; CDR3nt: TGTGCCAGCAAGGTAGCGGAAGAGACCCAGTACTTC
v_gene: TRBV9; j_gene: TRBJ2-1; abundance: NA; d_gene: NA; CDR3aa: CASSVTGTVSYNEQFF; CDR3nt: TGTGCCAGCAGCGTAACCGGGACCGTATCCTACAATGAGCAGTTCTTC
v_gene: TRBV6-5; j_gene: TRBJ2-3; abundance: NA; d_gene: TRBD2; CDR3aa: CASGGDAPDTQYF; CDR3nt: TGTGCCAGCGGGGGGGATGCTCCAGATACGCAGTATTTT
v_gene: TRBV6-2/TRBV6-3; j_gene: TRBJ2-5; abundance: few; d_gene: NA; CDR3aa: CASSSLSETQYF; CDR3nt: TGTGCCAGCAGTTCTCTATCGGAGACCCAGTACTTC
v_gene: TRBV4-3; j_gene: TRBJ2-1; abundance: NA; d_gene: TRBD2; CDR3aa: CASSQDLSGGGLYEQFF; CDR3nt: TGCGCCAGCAGCCAAGATTTGAGCGGGGGGGGTCTCTATGAGCAGTTCTTC
v_gene: TRBV6-5; j_gene: TRBJ1-4; abundance: NA; d_gene: TRBD1; CDR3aa: CASSRQGLGEKLFF; CDR3nt: TGTGCCAGCAGTAGACAGGGACTAGGAGAAAAACTGTTTTTT
v_gene: TRBV29-1; j_gene: TRBJ2-4; abundance: few; d_gene: NA; CDR3aa: CSGSVDAKNIQYF; CDR3nt: TGCAGCGGGTCAGTTGACGCCAAAAACATTCAGTACTTC
v_gene: TRBV29-1; j_gene: TRBJ1-5; abundance: NA; d_gene: TRBD1; CDR3aa: CSVGQGGQPQHF; CDR3nt: TGCAGCGTTGGACAGGGAGGCCAGCCCCAGCATTTT